This T cell receptor (beta chain) was identified in a study of T cell responses to AZD1222 COVID-19 vaccine. Study results and limitations: Variant regions that are unmutated are reportedly the target of nearly half of spike-specific TCRs. Possibly, clonal diversity was underestimated; donors were largely white British and included more females. Spike was spanned by vaccine-associated CD4 TCRs, which were dominant at 160-218 and 743-854. Repertoires in all cases were sampled only once the peak T cell response had passed.

TCRdb keeps only in-frame clones here, not all; method: immunoSEQ multiplex PCR. In the table there are approximately 150,000 clones, 85% to 90% of which are singletons. CDR3 length: 14 residues. Trimming stripped 5 bases from V and 7 bases from J, with 15 bases between. Per the germline V gene, CDR1 is SGHNT and CDR2 is YYREEE (reference sequence). On this clone: Its antigen is not known.

This specimen was peripheral blood, taken 28 days after the second dose of the MenACWY control vaccine. The V and J genes are TRBV5-4 and TRBJ1-4, with D perhaps TRBD1 (6 bases). This receptor was obtained from an adult who received the MenACWY meningococcal vaccine as a control. CDR3 coding DNA: TGTGCCAGCAGTCAAGGGGGTGGGGCTGAAAAACTGTTTTTT. Its protein is CASSQGGGAEKLFF.